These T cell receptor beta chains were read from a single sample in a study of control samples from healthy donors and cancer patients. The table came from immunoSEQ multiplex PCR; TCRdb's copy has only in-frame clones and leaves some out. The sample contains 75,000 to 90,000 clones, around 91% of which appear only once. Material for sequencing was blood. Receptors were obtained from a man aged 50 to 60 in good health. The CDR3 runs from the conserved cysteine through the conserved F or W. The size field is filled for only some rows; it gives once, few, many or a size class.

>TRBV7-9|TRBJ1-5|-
CASSRTADQPQHF
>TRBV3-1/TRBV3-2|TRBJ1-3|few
CASSHLGDTIYF
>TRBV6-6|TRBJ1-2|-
CASSRQGDYGYTF
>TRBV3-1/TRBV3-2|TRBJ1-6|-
CASSQRGHSYNSPLHF
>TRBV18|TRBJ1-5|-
CASSQIQGKDQPQHF
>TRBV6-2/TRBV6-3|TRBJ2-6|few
CASSPTSGGSGANVLTF
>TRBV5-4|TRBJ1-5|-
CASSLGQNQPQHF
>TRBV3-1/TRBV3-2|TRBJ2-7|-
CASSHGRVGYEQYF
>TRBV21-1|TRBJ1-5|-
CASTPGDPLYSNQPQHF
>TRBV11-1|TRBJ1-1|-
CASSSQGRWGSTEAFF
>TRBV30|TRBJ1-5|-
CAWSPGSNQPQHF
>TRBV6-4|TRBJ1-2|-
CASSASGGVYGYTF
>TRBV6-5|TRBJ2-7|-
CASSQTQSSYEQYF
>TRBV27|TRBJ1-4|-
CASSPRLLANEKLFF
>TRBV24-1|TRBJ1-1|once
CATSDLTGTANTEAFF
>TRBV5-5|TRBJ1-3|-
CASSLAGAAGNTIYF
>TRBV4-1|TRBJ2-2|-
CASSQDTVYTGELFF
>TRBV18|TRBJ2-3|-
CASSPRQTSTDTQYF
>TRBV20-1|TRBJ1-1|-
CSVVKNTEAFF
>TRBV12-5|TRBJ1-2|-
CASSRSTFINYGYTF
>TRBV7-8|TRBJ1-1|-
CASSRGLNTEAFF
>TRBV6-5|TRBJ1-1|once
CASVGQGDTEAFF
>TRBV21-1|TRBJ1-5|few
CASSKEEGEDLNQPQHF
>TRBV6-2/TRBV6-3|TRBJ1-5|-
CASSYSISRWGKRQPQHF
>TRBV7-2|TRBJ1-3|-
CASSSGPNSGNTIYF
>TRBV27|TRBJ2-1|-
CASSGTAHNEQFF
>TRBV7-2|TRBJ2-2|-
CASSFLPGHQNTGELFF
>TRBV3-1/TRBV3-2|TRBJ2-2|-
CASGQGATGELFF
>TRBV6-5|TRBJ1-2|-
CASSSLTGANYGYTF
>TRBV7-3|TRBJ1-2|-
CASSLIPGVQYGYTF
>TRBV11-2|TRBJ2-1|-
CASSSYTESSYNEQFF
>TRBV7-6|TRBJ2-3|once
CASSLGQTRWGGRDTDTQYF
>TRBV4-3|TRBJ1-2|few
CASSPRLQGQDGYTF
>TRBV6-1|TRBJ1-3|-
CASSEVTRISGNTIYF
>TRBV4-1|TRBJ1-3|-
CASSHSRGIMGNTIYF
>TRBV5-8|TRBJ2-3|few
CASSYRGQGEDYDTQYF